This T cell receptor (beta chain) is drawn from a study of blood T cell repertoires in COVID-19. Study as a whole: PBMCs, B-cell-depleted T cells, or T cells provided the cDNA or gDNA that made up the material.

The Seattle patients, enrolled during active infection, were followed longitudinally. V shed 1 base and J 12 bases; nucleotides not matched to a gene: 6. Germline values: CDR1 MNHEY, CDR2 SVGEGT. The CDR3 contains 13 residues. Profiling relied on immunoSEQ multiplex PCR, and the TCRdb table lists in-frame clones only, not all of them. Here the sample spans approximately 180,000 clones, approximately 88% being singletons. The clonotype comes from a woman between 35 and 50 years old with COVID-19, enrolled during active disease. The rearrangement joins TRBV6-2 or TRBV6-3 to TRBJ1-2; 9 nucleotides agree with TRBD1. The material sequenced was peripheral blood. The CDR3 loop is CASSYYRDRDHTF. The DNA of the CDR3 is TGTGCCAGCAGTTACTACCGGGACAGGGATCACACCTTC.